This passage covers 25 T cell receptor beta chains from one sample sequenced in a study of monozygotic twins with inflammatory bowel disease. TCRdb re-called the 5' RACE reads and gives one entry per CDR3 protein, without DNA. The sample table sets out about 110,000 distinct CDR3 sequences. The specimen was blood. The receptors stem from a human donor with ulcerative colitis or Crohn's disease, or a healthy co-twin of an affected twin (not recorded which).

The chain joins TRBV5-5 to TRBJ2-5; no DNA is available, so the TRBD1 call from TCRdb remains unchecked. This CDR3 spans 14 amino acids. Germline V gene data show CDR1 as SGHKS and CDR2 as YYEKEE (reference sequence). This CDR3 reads CASSLEGQGKTQYF.

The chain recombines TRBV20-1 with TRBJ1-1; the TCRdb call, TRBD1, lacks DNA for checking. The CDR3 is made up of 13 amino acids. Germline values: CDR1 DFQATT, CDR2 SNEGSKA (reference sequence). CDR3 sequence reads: CSARTGWNTEAFF.

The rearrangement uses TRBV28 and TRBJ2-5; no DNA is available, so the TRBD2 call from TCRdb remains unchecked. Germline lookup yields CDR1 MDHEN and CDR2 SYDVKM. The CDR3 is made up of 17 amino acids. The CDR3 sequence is CASSLGGTSGTQETQYF.

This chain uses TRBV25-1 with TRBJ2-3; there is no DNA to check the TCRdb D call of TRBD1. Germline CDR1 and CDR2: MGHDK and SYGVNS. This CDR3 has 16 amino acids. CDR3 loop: CASSHGPGSVTDTQYF.

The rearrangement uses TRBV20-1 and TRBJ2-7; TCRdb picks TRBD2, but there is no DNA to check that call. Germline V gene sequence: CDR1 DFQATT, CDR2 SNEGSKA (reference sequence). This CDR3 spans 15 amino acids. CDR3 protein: CSARDRPGLIYEQYF.

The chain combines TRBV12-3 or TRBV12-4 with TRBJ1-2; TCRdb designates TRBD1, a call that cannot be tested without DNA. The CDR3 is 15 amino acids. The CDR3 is CASSPTTGRGYGYTF.

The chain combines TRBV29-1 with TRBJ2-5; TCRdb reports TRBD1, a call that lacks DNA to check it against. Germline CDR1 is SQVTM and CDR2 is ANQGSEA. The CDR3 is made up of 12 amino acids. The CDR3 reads CSVETGGETQYF.

The CDR3 is CSARTVSYYEQYF. The chain carries TRBV20-1 and TRBJ2-7; TCRdb reports TRBD1, a call that lacks DNA to check it against. Per germline, CDR1 DFQATT and CDR2 SNEGSKA (reference sequence). The CDR3 loop spans 13 amino acids.

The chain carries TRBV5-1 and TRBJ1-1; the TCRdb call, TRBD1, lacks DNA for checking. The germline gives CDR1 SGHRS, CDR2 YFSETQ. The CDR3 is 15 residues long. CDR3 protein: CASSLGQGWGTEAFF.

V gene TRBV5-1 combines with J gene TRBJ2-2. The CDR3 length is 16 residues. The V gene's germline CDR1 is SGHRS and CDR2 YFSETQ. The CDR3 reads CASSLTSSGDTGELFF.

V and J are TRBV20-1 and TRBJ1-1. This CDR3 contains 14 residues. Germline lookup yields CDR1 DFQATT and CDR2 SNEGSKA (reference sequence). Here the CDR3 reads CSARALAENTEAFF.

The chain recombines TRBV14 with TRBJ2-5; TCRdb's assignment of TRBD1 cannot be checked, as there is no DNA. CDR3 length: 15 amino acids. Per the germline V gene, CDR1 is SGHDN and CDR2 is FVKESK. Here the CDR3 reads CASSLMEGGLETQYF. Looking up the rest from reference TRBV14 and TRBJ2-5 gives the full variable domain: EAGVTQFPSHSVIEKGQTVTLRCDPISGHDNLYWYRRVMGKEIKFLLHFVKESKQDESGMPNNRFLAERTGGTYSTLKVQPAELEDSGVYFCASSLMEGGLETQYFGPGTRLLVL.

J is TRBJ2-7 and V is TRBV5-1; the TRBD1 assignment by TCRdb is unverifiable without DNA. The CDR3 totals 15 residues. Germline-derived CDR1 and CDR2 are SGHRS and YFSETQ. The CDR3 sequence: CASSLDRDRLYEQYF.

The CDR3 sequence: CASSLDHGQGLNSPLHF. The genes are TRBV7-6 and TRBJ1-6; checking the TCRdb D call of TRBD1 is not possible without DNA. Per germline, CDR1 SGHVS and CDR2 FNYEAQ. CDR3 size: 17 residues. Based on the CDR3 plus reference TRBV7-6 and TRBJ1-6, the full variable domain is GAGVSQSPRYKVTKRGQDVALRCDPISGHVSLYWYRQALGQGPEFLTYFNYEAQQDKSGLPNDRFSAERPEGSISTLTIQRTEQRDSAMYRCASSLDHGQGLNSPLHFGNGTRLTVT.

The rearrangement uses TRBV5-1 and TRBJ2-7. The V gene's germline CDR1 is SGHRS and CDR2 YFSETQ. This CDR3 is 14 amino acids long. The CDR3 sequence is CASSLGRVSYEQYF.

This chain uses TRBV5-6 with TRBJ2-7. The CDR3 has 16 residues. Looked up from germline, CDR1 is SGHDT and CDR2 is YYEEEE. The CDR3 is CASSLGVGGGSYEQYF.

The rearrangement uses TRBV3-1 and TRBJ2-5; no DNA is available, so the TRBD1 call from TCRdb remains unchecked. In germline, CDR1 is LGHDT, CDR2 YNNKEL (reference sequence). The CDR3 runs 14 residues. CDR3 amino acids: CASSQAQGHETQYF.

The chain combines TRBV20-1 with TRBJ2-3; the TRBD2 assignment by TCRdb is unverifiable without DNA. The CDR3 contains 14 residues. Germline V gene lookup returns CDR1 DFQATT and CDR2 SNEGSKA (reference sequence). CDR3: CSASGRVGTDTQYF.

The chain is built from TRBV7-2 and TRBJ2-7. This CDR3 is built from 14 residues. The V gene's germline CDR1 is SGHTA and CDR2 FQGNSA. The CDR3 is CASSLYGTSYEQYF.

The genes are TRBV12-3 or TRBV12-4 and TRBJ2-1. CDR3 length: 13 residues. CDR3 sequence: CASRGGAYNEQFF.

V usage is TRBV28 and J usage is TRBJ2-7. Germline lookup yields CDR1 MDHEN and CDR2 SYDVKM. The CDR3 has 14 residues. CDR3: CASSPIQGSYEQYF. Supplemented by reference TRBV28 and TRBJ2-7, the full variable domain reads DVKVTQSSRYLVKRTGEKVFLECVQDMDHENMFWYRQDPGLGLRLIYFSYDVKMKEKGDIPEGYSVSREKKERFSLILESASTNQTSMYLCASSPIQGSYEQYFGPGTRLTVT.

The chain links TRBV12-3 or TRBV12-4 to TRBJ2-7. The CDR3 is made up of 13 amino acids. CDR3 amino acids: CASSFGSPYEQYF.

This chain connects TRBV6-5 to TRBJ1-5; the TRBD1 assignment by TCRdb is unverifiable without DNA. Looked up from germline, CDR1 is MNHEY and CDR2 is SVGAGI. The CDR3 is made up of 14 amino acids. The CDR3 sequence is CASTSRGTGSTQHF.

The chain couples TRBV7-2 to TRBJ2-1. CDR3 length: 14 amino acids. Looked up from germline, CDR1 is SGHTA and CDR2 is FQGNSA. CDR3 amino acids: CASSLNSAGNEQFF.

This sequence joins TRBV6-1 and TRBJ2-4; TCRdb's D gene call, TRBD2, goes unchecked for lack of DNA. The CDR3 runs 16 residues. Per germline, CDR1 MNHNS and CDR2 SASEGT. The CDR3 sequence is CASSPYPGLAGLERYF.